This T cell receptor (beta chain) derives from a study of cytomegalovirus exposure and HLA in healthy donors. In the study overall: From donors who were HLA-typed, an early data release held about 89 million unique TCRs. Study-wide findings and caveats: Sequencing likely generated an artifact that appeared as a cluster of highly shared sequence variants.

Germline V gives CDR1 SGHTS, CDR2 YDEGEE. The CDR3 loop spans 14 amino acids. The V and J ends lost 0 bases and 7 bases respectively, with 8 bases between them. PCR used 60 Vbeta primers and 13 Jbeta primers. TCRdb's table, derived via immunoSEQ multiplex PCR, lists solely in-frame clones and lacks some. Among 75,000 to 100,000 clones listed, over 65% were seen once. About this clone itself: The antigen is not known. This specimen includes other DNA sequences encoding the same CDR3.

V and J are TRBV5-8 and TRBJ1-6; D is possibly TRBD1 (6 bases). Material for sequencing was PBMCs. This TCR came from a man between 60 and 75 years old in good health and CMV-seropositive. CDR3 sequence reads: CASSLVQGNSPLHF. In nucleotides, the CDR3 is TGTGCCAGCAGCTTGGTACAGGGCAATTCACCCCTCCACTTT.